These T cell receptor beta chains were read from a single sample in a study of blood T cell repertoires in COVID-19. The table came from immunoSEQ multiplex PCR; TCRdb's copy has only in-frame clones and leaves some out. The sample shows 270,000 or so clones, approximately 91% of them seen only once. Sequenced material: PBMCs or T cells enriched from blood (not recorded which). These TCRs come from a middle-aged woman with acute COVID-19. Both conserved end residues are part of each CDR3. The D gene is left open where the match is weak. A clone size is listed for some rows: how often the clone was seen (once, few, many), or a class if it is expanded.

d_gene: TRBD1; abundance: NA; v_gene: TRBV28; j_gene: TRBJ1-2; CDR3aa: CASSFGQGAYGYTF; CDR3nt: TGTGCCAGCAGCTTTGGACAGGGGGCTTACGGCTACACCTTC
d_gene: NA; abundance: NA; v_gene: TRBV29-1; j_gene: TRBJ1-1; CDR3aa: CSVRSGVDTEAFF; CDR3nt: TGCAGCGTTAGATCCGGGGTGGACACTGAAGCTTTCTTT
d_gene: TRBD2; abundance: NA; v_gene: TRBV27; j_gene: TRBJ2-7; CDR3aa: CASRLTSGSYEQYF; CDR3nt: TGTGCCAGCAGGCTGACTAGCGGGAGCTACGAGCAGTACTTC
d_gene: NA; abundance: NA; v_gene: TRBV4-1; j_gene: TRBJ1-2; CDR3aa: CASSRVGGQNYGYTF; CDR3nt: TGCGCCAGCAGCCGGGTGGGGGGGCAGAACTATGGCTACACCTTC
d_gene: NA; abundance: NA; v_gene: TRBV3-1/TRBV3-2; j_gene: TRBJ1-5; CDR3aa: CASSQSQGPQHF; CDR3nt: TGTGCCAGCAGCCAAAGCCAGGGACCCCAGCATTTT
d_gene: NA; abundance: once; v_gene: TRBV19; j_gene: TRBJ1-5; CDR3aa: CASSNRDIHQPQHF; CDR3nt: TGTGCCAGTAGTAACCGGGACATCCATCAGCCCCAGCATTTT
d_gene: TRBD1; abundance: NA; v_gene: TRBV28; j_gene: TRBJ1-5; CDR3aa: CASSPGTGAQPQHF; CDR3nt: TGTGCCAGCAGTCCTGGGACAGGGGCTCAGCCCCAGCATTTT
d_gene: TRBD1; abundance: many; v_gene: TRBV4-1; j_gene: TRBJ1-6; CDR3aa: CASSQGLLTRDRGSPLHF; CDR3nt: TGCGCCAGCAGCCAAGGTCTTTTGACCCGGGACAGAGGCTCACCCCTCCACTTT
d_gene: TRBD1; abundance: NA; v_gene: TRBV24-1; j_gene: TRBJ2-3; CDR3aa: CATSPRDRGTDTQYF; CDR3nt: TGTGCCACCAGCCCCCGGGACAGGGGCACAGATACGCAGTATTTT
d_gene: TRBD1; abundance: NA; v_gene: TRBV7-2; j_gene: TRBJ2-7; CDR3aa: CASSLDRRDRGNEQYF; CDR3nt: TGTGCCAGCAGCTTAGATCGCCGTGACAGGGGTAACGAGCAGTACTTC